This T cell receptor (beta chain) was observed in a study of T cells in narcolepsy. This clone was seen a few times. The table came from immunoSEQ multiplex PCR; TCRdb's copy has only in-frame clones and leaves some out. This table holds 27,000 or so clones, more than 75% found once. The germline gives CDR1 SNHLY, CDR2 FYNNEI. V lost 8 bases and J lost 2; bases outside the gene matches: 8. This CDR3 has 15 amino acids. Sequencing was performed on memory (CD45RA-) CD4+ T cells from blood. This receptor was taken from a human donor in good health. This chain links TRBV2 with TRBJ1-3, with 8 bases fitting TRBD1. The CDR3 nucleotides read TGTGCCAGCCGTAAGGGACAGGAGCCTGGAAACACCATATATTTT. Residues: CASRKGQEPGNTIYF.